Presented here are 15 T cell receptor beta chains from one specimen sequenced in a study of OX40 agonist ivuxolimab in advanced cancers. Measured with immunoSEQ multiplex PCR; TCRdb has only the in-frame clones, and not every one. In the table there are 25,000 to 35,000 clones, about 86% of which are singletons. The starting material was CD4+ or CD8+ T cells sorted from blood, obtained in a trial of the OX40 agonist ivuxolimab. These receptor sequences come from an adult with an advanced solid tumor such as melanoma, head and neck, liver or kidney cancer.

J is TRBJ2-7 and V is TRBV7-9, with D perhaps TRBD1 (6 bases). Germline loops: CDR1 SEHNR, CDR2 FQNEAQ (reference sequence). This CDR3 is 13 amino acids long. Trimming took 3 bases from V and 0 from J, leaving 6 bases between them. The CDR3: CASSLDSSYEQYF. Written as DNA, the CDR3 is TGTGCCAGCAGCTTGGACAGCTCCTACGAGCAGTACTTC. Drawing the rest from reference TRBV7-9 and TRBJ2-7, the complete variable domain is DTGVSQNPRHKITKRGQNVTFRCDPISEHNRLYWYRQTLGQGPEFLTYFQNEAQLEKSRLLSDRFSAERPKGSFSTLEIQRTEQGDSAMYLCASSLDSSYEQYFGPGTRLTVT.

This clone has a handful of counts. This chain connects TRBV7-6 to TRBJ1-2, with no clear D. This CDR3 is 14 amino acids long. Germline-derived CDR1 and CDR2 are SGHVS and FNYEAQ. V was trimmed by 5 bases and J by 5 bases, leaving 15 bases between them. CDR3 residues: CASSPPSSSYGYTF. Here the CDR3 DNA reads TGTGCCAGCAGCCCCCCCAGTAGTTCTTATGGCTACACCTTC.

Comment on this clone: The junction differs from germline at one of its ends, possibly a read error. The rearrangement uses TRBV7-8 and TRBJ2-7; D is undetermined. CDR3 length: 15 residues. The germline V gene has CDR1 SGHVS and CDR2 FQNEAQ. CDR3 amino acids: CASSFHDDSADEQCF. As DNA, the CDR3 is TGTGCCAGCAGCTTCCACGATGATTCGGCCGACGAGCAGTGCTTC.

The chain carries TRBV9 and TRBJ1-2; unclear D gene. CDR3 length: 17 amino acids. The germline V and J ends were trimmed by 3 bases and 8 bases, with 26 bases remaining between them. From germline, CDR1 is SGDLS and CDR2 YYNGEE. CDR3 DNA: TGTGCCAGCAGCGAAATCCCCCCGAGAGGGTATAATGGAGGCTACACCTTC. It codes for CASSEIPPRGYNGGYTF.

This clone was seen more than once but under ten times. The chain carries TRBV7-8 and TRBJ1-2; D is unclear. CDR3 length: 13 residues. The V and J ends lost 5 bases and 3 bases respectively, with 10 bases between them. The germline CDR1 and CDR2 sequences are SGHVS and FQNEAQ. The CDR3 region is CASSPRPDYGYTF. CDR3 nucleotide sequence: TGTGCCAGCAGCCCGAGGCCGGACTATGGCTACACCTTC.

This chain links TRBV14 with TRBJ2-7; D is unclear. Trimming took off 1 base at V and 0 bases at J, with 13 bases between the two ends. This CDR3 spans 16 amino acids. Germline V lookup: CDR1 SGHDN, CDR2 FVKESK. In DNA form, the CDR3 reads TGTGCCAGCAGCCAAGTAGAAACGGCGCACTCCTACGAGCAGTACTTC. The encoded protein is CASSQVETAHSYEQYF. The full variable domain, its missing parts supplied by reference TRBV14 and TRBJ2-7, is EAGVTQFPSHSVIEKGQTVTLRCDPISGHDNLYWYRRVMGKEIKFLLHFVKESKQDESGMPNNRFLAERTGGTYSTLKVQPAELEDSGVYFCASSQVETAHSYEQYFGPGTRLTVT.

In its sample, this clone was seen a few times. The genes are TRBV9 and TRBJ1-1, with a possible D match to TRBD1 (6 bases). V gave up 0 bases and J gave up 4 bases, with 10 bases separating them. Germline lookup yields CDR1 SGDLS and CDR2 YYNGEE. The CDR3 totals 14 residues. Written as DNA, the CDR3 is TGTGCCAGCAGCGTAGCAGGGGCAGGCACTGAAGCTTTCTTT. It encodes CASSVAGAGTEAFF.

The chain combines TRBV5-6 with TRBJ2-3, with 12 bases lining up with TRBD1. V shed 7 bases and J 6 bases; nucleotides not matched to a gene: 6. The germline CDR1 and CDR2 sequences are SGHDT and YYEEEE. This CDR3 contains 14 residues. The CDR3 DNA sequence: TGTGCCAGCCAGGGACAGGGGGCAGCTGATACGCAGTATTTT. It encodes CASQGQGAADTQYF.

This clone was detected only once. CDR3 region: CASSPLDSSYEQYF. CDR3 DNA: TGTGCCAGCAGTCCCCTGGACAGCTCCTACGAGCAGTACTTC. V is TRBV27 and J is TRBJ2-7; possibly TRBD1 for D (6 bases). V was pared by 5 bases and J by 0 bases, with 11 bases between. This CDR3 has 14 residues. The germline V gene has CDR1 MNHEY and CDR2 SMNVEV (reference sequence).

This clone has a single count. V gene TRBV7-6 combines with J gene TRBJ2-2, with 9 bases fitting TRBD1. The CDR3 runs to 17 residues. J was trimmed by 0 bases and V by 7 bases; bases with no gene match: 9. The germline V gene encodes CDR1 SGHVS and CDR2 FNYEAQ. As DNA, the CDR3 is TGTGCCAGCACCTGGGGCGGACAGGGGACGAACACCGGGGAGCTGTTTTTT. Protein sequence: CASTWGGQGTNTGELFF.

The chain has TRBV5-1 and TRBJ2-7; D not resolved. Germline-derived CDR1 and CDR2 are SGHRS and YFSETQ. The CDR3 loop spans 15 amino acids. Trimming took off 2 bases at V and 2 bases at J, with 14 bases between the two ends. The CDR3 spells CASSFEAPLAYEQYF. CDR3 sequence (DNA): TGCGCCAGCAGCTTTGAGGCCCCTTTAGCCTACGAGCAGTACTTC.

V and J are TRBV6-5 and TRBJ2-7, with 7 bases that match TRBD1. The CDR3 has 12 amino acids. V dropped 5 bases and J dropped 6; count of bases not matched to a gene: 4. Germline-derived CDR1 and CDR2 are MNHEY and SVGAGI. The CDR3 spells CASSTDRAEQYF. The DNA for the CDR3 is TGTGCCAGCAGTACCGACAGGGCCGAGCAGTACTTC.

The chain combines TRBV7-6 with TRBJ2-7; D call uncertain. The V end lost 5 bases, the J end lost 2 bases, and 13 bases lay between the germline ends. Germline V gene lookup returns CDR1 SGHVS and CDR2 FNYEAQ. The CDR3 consists of 14 residues. CDR3 bases: TGTGCCAGCAGCCAACTCACAGATACCTACGAGCAGTACTTC. This sequence encodes CASSQLTDTYEQYF. Full variable domain (missing parts from reference TRBV7-6 and TRBJ2-7): GAGVSQSPRYKVTKRGQDVALRCDPISGHVSLYWYRQALGQGPEFLTYFNYEAQQDKSGLPNDRFSAERPEGSISTLTIQRTEQRDSAMYRCASSQLTDTYEQYFGPGTRLTVT.

This chain connects TRBV4-1 to TRBJ2-7; D is ambiguous. Trimming took 0 bases from V and 0 from J, leaving 6 bases between them. The CDR3 loop spans 14 amino acids. Per germline, CDR1 MGHRA and CDR2 YSYEKL. The CDR3 DNA is TGCGCCAGCAGCCAAGATACCAGCTCCTACGAGCAGTACTTC. Translating it yields CASSQDTSSYEQYF.

J is TRBJ2-2 and V is TRBV6-5, with a weak D call TRBD1 (6 bases). Trimming took 4 bases from V and 4 from J, leaving 10 bases between them. CDR1 and CDR2 from the germline V gene are MNHEY and SVGAGI. This CDR3 comprises 14 residues. The chain's CDR3 is CASSFSDSTGELFF. The CDR3 region has the DNA TGTGCCAGCAGTTTCTCGGACAGCACCGGGGAGCTGTTTTTT.